This T cell receptor (beta chain) was sequenced in a study of blood T cell repertoires in COVID-19. Looking at the study overall: T cells, B-cell-depleted T cells, or PBMCs provided the cDNA or gDNA that served as material.

Authors' methods: Amplified reference gene primers provided the basis for estimating nucleated cell counts. The assay was immunoSEQ multiplex PCR, and TCRdb's table has in-frame clones only and misses some. The DNA was the basis for D and trimming; V, J and clone size are from that table. This table has roughly 150,000 clones, about 90% appearing once. This CDR3 has 15 residues. Germline loops: CDR1 SGHRS, CDR2 YFSETQ. The ends were cut back, 0 bases at V and 3 bases at J, with 10 bases in the middle. The specimen was peripheral blood. The TCR comes from a man aged 60 to 69 with acute or convalescent COVID-19. This rearrangement joins TRBV5-1 to TRBJ1-5; a weak D match, TRBD1 (5 bases). The CDR3 sequence: CASSLEGVPNQPQHF. CDR3 bases: TGCGCCAGCAGCTTGGAAGGGGTCCCCAATCAGCCCCAGCATTTT.